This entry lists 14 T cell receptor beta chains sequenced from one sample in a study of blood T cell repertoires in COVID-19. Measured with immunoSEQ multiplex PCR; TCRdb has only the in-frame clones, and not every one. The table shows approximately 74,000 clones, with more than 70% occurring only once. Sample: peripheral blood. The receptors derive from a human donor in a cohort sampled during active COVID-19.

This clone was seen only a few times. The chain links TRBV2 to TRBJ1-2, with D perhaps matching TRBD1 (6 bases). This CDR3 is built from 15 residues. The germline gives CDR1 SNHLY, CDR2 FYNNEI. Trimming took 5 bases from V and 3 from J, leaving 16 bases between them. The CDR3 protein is CASSSDGGGDYGYTF. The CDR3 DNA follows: TGTGCCAGCAGTTCGGACGGAGGGGGGGACTATGGCTACACCTTC.

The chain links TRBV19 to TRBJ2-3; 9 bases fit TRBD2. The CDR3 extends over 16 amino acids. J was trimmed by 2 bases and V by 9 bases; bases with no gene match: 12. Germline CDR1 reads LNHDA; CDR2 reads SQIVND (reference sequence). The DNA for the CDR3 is TGTGCCAGCTCCCCCCAGCGACTAGCGGTCACAGATACGCAGTATTTT. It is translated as CASSPQRLAVTDTQYF.

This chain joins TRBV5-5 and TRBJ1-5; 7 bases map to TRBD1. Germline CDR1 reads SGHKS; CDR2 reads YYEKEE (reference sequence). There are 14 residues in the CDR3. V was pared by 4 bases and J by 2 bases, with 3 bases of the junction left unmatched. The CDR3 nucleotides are TGTGCCAGCAGCGTAGACAGGGGCAATCAGCCCCAGCATTTT. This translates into CASSVDRGNQPQHF.

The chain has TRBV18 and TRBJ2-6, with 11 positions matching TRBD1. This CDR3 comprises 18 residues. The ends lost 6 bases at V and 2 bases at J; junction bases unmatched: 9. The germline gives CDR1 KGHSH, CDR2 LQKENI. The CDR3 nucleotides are TGTGCCAGCTCTCCCGGGACAGGGGGATCGGCTGGGGCCAACGTCCTGACTTTC. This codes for CASSPGTGGSAGANVLTF.

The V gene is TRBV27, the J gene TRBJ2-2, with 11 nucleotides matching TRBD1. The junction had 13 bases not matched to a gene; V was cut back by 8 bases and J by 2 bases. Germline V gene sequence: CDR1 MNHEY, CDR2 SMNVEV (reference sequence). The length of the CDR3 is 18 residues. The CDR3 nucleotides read TGTGCCAGCGCCCTAGATGGGACAGGGGGGCGTAACACCGGGGAGCTGTTTTTT. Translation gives CASALDGTGGRNTGELFF.

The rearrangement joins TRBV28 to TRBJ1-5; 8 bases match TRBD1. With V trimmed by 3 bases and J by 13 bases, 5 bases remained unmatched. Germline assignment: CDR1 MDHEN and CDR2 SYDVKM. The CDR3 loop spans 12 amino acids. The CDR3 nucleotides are TGTGCCAGCAGTTTCAGGGGGCACTCTCAGCATTTT. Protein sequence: CASSFRGHSQHF. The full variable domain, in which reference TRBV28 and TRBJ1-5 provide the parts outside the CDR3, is DVKVTQSSRYLVKRTGEKVFLECVQDMDHENMFWYRQDPGLGLRLIYFSYDVKMKEKGDIPEGYSVSREKKERFSLILESASTNQTSMYLCASSFRGHSQHFGDGTRLSIL.

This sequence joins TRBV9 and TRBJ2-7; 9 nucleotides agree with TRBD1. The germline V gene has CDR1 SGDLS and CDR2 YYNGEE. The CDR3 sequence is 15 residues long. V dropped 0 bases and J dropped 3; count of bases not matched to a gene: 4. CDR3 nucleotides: TGTGCCAGCAGCGTAGACCCGGGACAGGGCTACGAGCAGTACTTC. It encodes CASSVDPGQGYEQYF.

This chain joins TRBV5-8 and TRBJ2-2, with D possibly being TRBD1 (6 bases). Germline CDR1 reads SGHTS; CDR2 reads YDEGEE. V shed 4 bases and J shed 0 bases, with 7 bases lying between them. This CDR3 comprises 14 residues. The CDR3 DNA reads TGTGCCAGCAGCAGGACAGCGAACACCGGGGAGCTGTTTTTT. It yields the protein CASSRTANTGELFF.

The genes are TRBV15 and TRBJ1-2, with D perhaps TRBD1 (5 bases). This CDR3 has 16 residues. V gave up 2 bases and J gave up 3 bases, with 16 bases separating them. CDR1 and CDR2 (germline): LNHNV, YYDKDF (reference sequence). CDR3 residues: CATSRTTETAYYGYTF. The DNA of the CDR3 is TGTGCCACCAGCAGAACTACGGAGACAGCTTACTATGGCTACACCTTC.

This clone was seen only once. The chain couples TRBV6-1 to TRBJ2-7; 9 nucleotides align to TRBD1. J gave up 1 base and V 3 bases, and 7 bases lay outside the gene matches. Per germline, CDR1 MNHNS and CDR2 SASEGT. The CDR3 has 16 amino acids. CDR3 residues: CASSDPAGTGSYEQYF. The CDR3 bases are TGTGCCAGCAGTGACCCGGCCGGGACAGGGTCCTACGAGCAGTACTTC.

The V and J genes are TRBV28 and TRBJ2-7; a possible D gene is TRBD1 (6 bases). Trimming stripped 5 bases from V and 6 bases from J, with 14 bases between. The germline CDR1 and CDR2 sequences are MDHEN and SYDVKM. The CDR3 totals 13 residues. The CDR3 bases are TGTGCCAGCAGTCGAAATTCAGGGGCCGAGCAGTACTTC. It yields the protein CASSRNSGAEQYF.

The CDR3 protein is CASSQDPDRGDQPQHF. The CDR3 nucleotides read TGTGCCAGCAGCCAAGATCCGGACAGGGGCGATCAGCCCCAGCATTTT. This chain connects TRBV4-2 to TRBJ1-5; 9 positions agree with TRBD1. V lost 0 bases to trimming and J lost 5 bases; unmatched junction nucleotides: 5. Germline V gives CDR1 LGHNA, CDR2 YNFKEQ. The CDR3 runs to 16 residues.

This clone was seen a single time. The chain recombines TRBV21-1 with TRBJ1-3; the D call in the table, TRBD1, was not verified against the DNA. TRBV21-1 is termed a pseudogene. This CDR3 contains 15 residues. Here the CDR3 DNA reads TGTGCCAGTATAGACAGGACCTATTTTGGAAACACCATATATTTT. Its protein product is CASIDRTYFGNTIYF.

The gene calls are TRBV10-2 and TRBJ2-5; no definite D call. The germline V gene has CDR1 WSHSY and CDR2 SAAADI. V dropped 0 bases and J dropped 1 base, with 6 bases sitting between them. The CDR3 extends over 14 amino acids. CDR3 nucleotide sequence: TGCGCCAGCAGTGAGTCGAACTTCCAAGAGACCCAGTACTTC. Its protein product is CASSESNFQETQYF.